A selection of T cell receptor beta chains follows, all from one sample in a study of T-cell reconstitution after alpha-beta-depleted transplantation in children. From the PCR reads, TCRdb called clonotypes with MiXCR, one entry per CDR3 protein. The table shows about 830,000 distinct CDR3 sequences, with 16% occurring only once. The material sequenced was PBMCs, mostly from graft donor cells, taken 360 days after TCRalphabeta/CD19-depleted stem cell transplant. Every receptor here comes from a male patient younger than 18 who had a stem cell transplant for acute lymphoblastic leukemia, so the T cells may come from the graft donor. Both conserved end residues are part of each CDR3. Each record gives: clone size, V gene, CDR3 length, D gene, J gene, CDR3 DNA, CDR3 protein. D genes are given only for firm matches. Clone size is stated in some rows and not others, as once, few, many or a class when expanded.

many	TRBV5-1	14	.	TRBJ1-1	TGCGCCAGCAGCTTGGGTCCCAGGAACACTGAAGCTTTCTTT	CASSLGPRNTEAFF
many	TRBV27	14	TRBD2	TRBJ2-7	TGTGCCAGCAGTTATAGCGGGGACTCCTACGAGCAGTACTTC	CASSYSGDSYEQYF
.	TRBV5-8	16	.	TRBJ1-5	TGTGCCAGCAGCTTGGAGGGAGGTGATGTCAATCAGCCCCAGCATTTT	CASSLEGGDVNQPQHF
.	TRBV5-1	15	.	TRBJ1-1	TGCGCCAGCAGCTTCCTTCTGGGGTCGGGGACTGAAGCTTTCTTT	CASSFLLGSGTEAFF
.	TRBV18	15	.	TRBJ2-1	TGTGCCAGCTCACCTGGACAGATCTCCAACAATGAGCAGTTCTTC	CASSPGQISNNEQFF
few	TRBV10-3	15	.	TRBJ1-4	TGTGCCATCAGTGAGTCTACGGCCCCTAATGAAAAACTGTTTTTT	CAISESTAPNEKLFF
few	TRBV15	17	.	TRBJ2-1	TGTGCCACCAGCAGAGCTCCGGGACCCAGCTCCTACAATGAGCAGTTCTTC	CATSRAPGPSSYNEQFF
few	TRBV5-1	16	.	TRBJ1-2	TGCGCCAGCAGCTTGGACTTACAGGGATATAACTATGGCTACACCTTC	CASSLDLQGYNYGYTF
few	TRBV3-1	15	.	TRBJ1-1	TGTGCCAGCAGCCGAAAGGCGGGGGCGAACACTGAAGCTTTCTTT	CASSRKAGANTEAFF
few	TRBV29-1	15	TRBD1	TRBJ2-3	TGCAGCGCAATGCCACCGACAGGGGGCACAGATACGCAGTATTTT	CSAMPPTGGTDTQYF
few	TRBV11-2	14	TRBD1	TRBJ2-3	TGTGCCAGCAGCTTCCCGGGACAGCTTGATACGCAGTATTTT	CASSFPGQLDTQYF
few	TRBV10-3	15	TRBD1	TRBJ2-3	TGTGCCATCAAACAGGGGCTTTACCGCACAGATACGCAGTATTTT	CAIKQGLYRTDTQYF
few	TRBV12-3/TRBV12-4	14	TRBD1	TRBJ1-6	TGTGCCAGCAGTGCGGGACAGGGAGCTTCACCCCTCCACTTT	CASSAGQGASPLHF
few	TRBV5-1	15	.	TRBJ2-7	TGCGCCAGCAGCTTGGCAGCGGGTACCTCCTACGAGCAGTACTTC	CASSLAAGTSYEQYF
.	TRBV7-9	14	.	TRBJ1-1	TGTGCCAGCAGCCCCTGGCCCAGGGACACTGAAGCTTTCTTT	CASSPWPRDTEAFF
few	TRBV29-1	12	TRBD1	TRBJ2-7	TGCAGCGTTGAGACAGGGTATTACGAGCAGTACTTC	CSVETGYYEQYF
.	TRBV3-1	16	TRBD1	TRBJ1-3	TGTGCCAGCAGCCAAGACAGGACAGGCTCTGGAAACACCATATATTTT	CASSQDRTGSGNTIYF
.	TRBV5-1	15	TRBD1	TRBJ1-5	TGCGCCAGCAGCTTGGGGGACAGCATCAATCAGCCCCAGCATTTT	CASSLGDSINQPQHF